The clone carrying this T cell receptor (beta chain) was seen once. Its antigen is not known. This table comes from immunoSEQ multiplex PCR, and its TCRdb copy is limited to in-frame clones, with some not included. The data contain more than 12,000 clones, roughly 78% of them seen just once; the ten biggest clones take up 1.5% to 2%. These data originate in a study of Tregs in tolerant kidney transplant recipients. Study outcomes and limitations: The most relevant donor-specific Treg TCRbeta repertoire apparently came from expansion with activated donor B cells. Antigen-driven expansion was suggested because donor-specific Tregs expanded more than all Tregs in tolerant patients.

An overnight rest at 37°C with about 200 IU/ml IL-2 preceded regulatory T cell sorting from thawed PBMCs. CDR1 is SGHTS and CDR2 is YDEGEE in the germline V gene. The CDR3 has 15 residues. Trimming removed 6 bases from V and 0 bases from J; junction bases left unmatched: 7. The rearrangement links TRBV5-8 to TRBJ2-3; TRBD2 matches at 7 bases. Sequencing used Tregs from blood, obtained before the transplant. The TCR sequence derives from a human donor who received a combined kidney and bone marrow transplant. The CDR3 DNA is TGTGCCAGCACCCCCGGGGGGATAAGCACAGATACGCAGTATTTT. This codes for CASTPGGISTDTQYF.